Listed below are T cell receptor beta chains from one sample, sequenced in a study of blood T cell repertoires in COVID-19. The data were produced by immunoSEQ multiplex PCR, yet TCRdb's version contains in-frame clones alone and is incomplete. The repertoire consists of roughly 210,000 clones, with around 87% occurring once and the leading ten covering 7% to 9%. Material: PBMCs or T cells enriched from blood (not recorded which). All receptors come from a man aged 30 to 45 in a cohort exposed to, infected with or recovered from COVID-19 (not recorded which). Each CDR3 is given with its conserved first and last residue. The D gene is left open where the match is weak. Only some rows state a clone size, as once, few, many or a class for expanded clones.

v_gene	d_gene	j_gene	abundance	CDR3nt	CDR3aa
TRBV2	-	TRBJ2-3	-	TGTGCCAGCAGTGAAATGTCCGTGGGAGTGACAGATACGCAGTATTTT	CASSEMSVGVTDTQYF
TRBV7-9	-	TRBJ1-1	-	TGTGCCAGCAGCCCAACTTTCAAAGGGGACACTGAAGCTTTCTTT	CASSPTFKGDTEAFF
TRBV24-1	-	TRBJ1-1	-	TGTGCCACCAGTTCCGGGTACGGTGATGGCACTGAAGCTTTCTTT	CATSSGYGDGTEAFF
TRBV15	-	TRBJ1-2	-	TGTGCCACCAGCAGGGACAGCTATGGCTACACCTTC	CATSRDSYGYTF
TRBV4-2	TRBD2	TRBJ2-7	-	TGTGCCAGCAGCCAACAGGGACTAGGGTCCTACGAGCAGTACTTC	CASSQQGLGSYEQYF
TRBV7-2	-	TRBJ1-3	-	TGTGCCAGCAGCTTAGTGTTTGGCTTCGGGAGCTCTGGAAACACCATATATTTT	CASSLVFGFGSSGNTIYF
TRBV27	-	TRBJ2-1	-	TGTGCCAGCAGTTTAGGGTCTAGCGCCGATATTATGGGGGAGCAGTTCTTC	CASSLGSSADIMGEQFF
TRBV19	TRBD1	TRBJ2-2	-	TGTGCCAGTACCCCTTCCCGGGACAGGTACACCGGGGAGCTGTTTTTT	CASTPSRDRYTGELFF
TRBV27	-	TRBJ1-6	-	TGTGCCAGCAGTTACTATACGGCCGGTTCACCCCTCCACTTT	CASSYYTAGSPLHF
TRBV6-2/TRBV6-3	-	TRBJ2-7	once	TGTGCCAGCAGTTTTGGACAGATCTCCTACGAGCAGTACTTC	CASSFGQISYEQYF
TRBV11-1	-	TRBJ1-1	-	TGTGCCAGCAGCGCGTATATAGGGAGAGCTTTCTTT	CASSAYIGRAFF
TRBV3-1/TRBV3-2	TRBD1	TRBJ2-4	-	TGTGCCAGCAGCCAAGAGGCGACAGGGGTTAAAAACATTCAGTACTTC	CASSQEATGVKNIQYF
TRBV9	TRBD1	TRBJ1-1	-	TGTGCCAGCAGCGTATCTAAGATGACAGGGCCCCATCCTGAAGCTTTCTTT	CASSVSKMTGPHPEAFF
TRBV7-2	TRBD1	TRBJ1-4	-	TGTGCCAGCAGCCCGAACAGGGGCGATAATGAAAAACTGTTTTTT	CASSPNRGDNEKLFF
TRBV6-5	TRBD1	TRBJ1-6	-	TGTGCCCGACAGAGGACAGGGGGAGATTCACCCCTCCACTTT	CARQRTGGDSPLHF
TRBV9	-	TRBJ2-6	-	TGTGCCAGCAGCGTAGCAGGGGTCAACGTCCTGACTTTC	CASSVAGVNVLTF
TRBV10-3	-	TRBJ1-1	-	TGTGCCATCAGTGAGTCTAGCCGACCACCTGAAGCTTTCTTT	CAISESSRPPEAFF
TRBV19	-	TRBJ1-6	few	TGTGCCAGTAGTATAACGGTCGGGAATTCACCCCTCCACTTT	CASSITVGNSPLHF
TRBV9	-	TRBJ2-5	-	TGTGCCAGCAGCCGGGACAACCTCTCTTGGGAGACCCAGTACTTC	CASSRDNLSWETQYF
TRBV28	TRBD1	TRBJ2-1	-	TGTGCCAGCAGTCCCCTCACAGGGGACCCCTACAATGAGCAGTTCTTC	CASSPLTGDPYNEQFF
TRBV2	-	TRBJ2-5	-	TGTGCCAGCAGTGGCACAGGGCAAGGAGAGACCCAGTACTTC	CASSGTGQGETQYF
TRBV7-9	-	TRBJ2-5	-	TGTGCCAGCAGCTTAGCTGGGCCAGCTCAAGAGACCCAGTACTTC	CASSLAGPAQETQYF
TRBV6-5	-	TRBJ1-4	once	TGTGCCAGCAGTTACTCCAGGGGAGAGCGTCAAAAACTGTTTTTT	CASSYSRGERQKLFF
TRBV10-3	-	TRBJ1-2	-	TGTGCCATCAGTGAGGGTACATACGTCTATGGCTACACCTTC	CAISEGTYVYGYTF
TRBV3-1/TRBV3-2	-	TRBJ1-2	-	TGTGCCAGCAGCCAAGAGAACACCCTCTATGGCTACACCTTC	CASSQENTLYGYTF
TRBV9	TRBD2	TRBJ2-1	once	TGTGCCAGCGCCCCCGGACTAGCGGATTACAATGAGCAGTTCTTC	CASAPGLADYNEQFF
TRBV2	TRBD1	TRBJ1-6	few	TGTGCCAGCAGGAGGGACAGGGGATATAATTCACCCCTCCACTTT	CASRRDRGYNSPLHF
TRBV5-6	TRBD1	TRBJ1-5	-	TGTGCCAGCAGCCCCAGGGGGCAGAATCAGCCCCAGCATTTT	CASSPRGQNQPQHF
TRBV28	TRBD2	TRBJ2-7	-	TGTGCCAGCAGTGAGACTAGCGGGAGAGCCTATGGCTCCTACGAGCAGTACTTC	CASSETSGRAYGSYEQYF
TRBV12-3/TRBV12-4	-	TRBJ1-2	-	TGTGCCAGCGGGAGGGCTAACTATGGCTACACCTTC	CASGRANYGYTF
TRBV14	TRBD1	TRBJ1-1	-	TGTGCCAGCAGCCAAGTTGGGACAGTTGAAGCTTTCTTT	CASSQVGTVEAFF
TRBV28	-	TRBJ1-2	-	TGTGCCAGCAGGGGTCCGACAGGAAACTATGGCTACACCTTC	CASRGPTGNYGYTF
TRBV15	-	TRBJ2-7	-	TGTGCCACCAGCAGAGAAAGGAGCGGTCGCCGGGGCGAGCAGTACTTC	CATSRERSGRRGEQYF
TRBV9	-	TRBJ2-1	-	TGTGCCAGCAGCCCCCGACTAGTACTCGATGAGCAGTTCTTC	CASSPRLVLDEQFF
TRBV28	TRBD1	TRBJ1-2	-	TGTGCCAGCGTGGGACAGCTCAACTATGGCTACACCTTC	CASVGQLNYGYTF
TRBV11-2	-	TRBJ2-7	-	TGTGCCAGCAGCTCCTTGGGGCGCCTGTACGAGCAGTACTTC	CASSSLGRLYEQYF
TRBV28	-	TRBJ1-5	-	TGTGCCAGCAGTTTATTAGCGAGCAATCAGCCCCAGCATTTT	CASSLLASNQPQHF
TRBV29-1	TRBD1	TRBJ2-7	-	TGCAGCGTGGGGACCGGGACAGGACCTTACGAGCAGTACTTC	CSVGTGTGPYEQYF
TRBV4-2	-	TRBJ2-6	-	TGTGCCAGCAGCCAAAATATGGCCTCTGGGGCCAACGTCCTGACTTTC	CASSQNMASGANVLTF